The TCR beta chain described here comes from a study of vaccination and CD4 T cells after COVID-19. Study overall: Researchers treated cells with overlapping spike peptides taken from SARS-CoV-2, HCoV-NL63, HCoV-OC43 and HCoV-229E.

Notes on this clonotype: The target antigen is unknown.

Germline CDR1 is MNHEY and CDR2 is SMNVEV (reference sequence). V lost 6 bases and J 3 bases, leaving 14 bases between the germline ends. The CDR3 extends over 14 amino acids. The assay that was used to sequence DNA from cultured CD4+ T cells was the Oncomine TCR Beta short-read assay. Each CDR3 protein is one row after TCRdb ran MiXCR on the PCR reads. The profile shows nearly 11,000 distinct CDR3 sequences, about three quarters of them singletons. The treatment: approximately 9-day PBMC culture with coronavirus spike peptide pools or control peptides (ViraFEST assay). The J gene is TRBJ1-2, the V gene TRBV27; unclear D gene. The sample consisted of CD4+ T cells from blood, cultured in vitro. This sequence originates from a human donor who had recovered from COVID-19. The CDR3 nucleotides are TGTGCCAGCAGCTCCTTCCCTCCACACTATGGCTACACCTTC. Translating gives CASSSFPPHYGYTF.